The sequence of this T cell receptor beta chain was determined in a study of blood T cell repertoires in COVID-19. Study-level information: From the United States, Italy and Spain came samples of acute and convalescent COVID-19. The cDNA or gDNA used as material had been derived from T cells, B-cell-depleted T cells, or PBMCs.

Germline loops: CDR1 MGHDK, CDR2 SYGVNS. The CDR3 is made up of 16 amino acids. Trimming cost V 8 bases and J 2 bases; bases outside gene matches: 9. This clone was counted a single time. How the authors handled the data: Quantification of nucleated cells was approximated via reference gene primer amplification. Sequencing used immunoSEQ multiplex PCR; TCRdb keeps in-frame clones, though not all of them. The V and J calls and clone size are taken from that table; D and trimming were inferred from the DNA. The top ten hold roughly 1.3% of the sample, which has a few hundred thousand clones, more than 70% seen once.

This chain uses TRBV25-1 with TRBJ2-3; TRBD2 matches 11 bases. The source material was peripheral blood. This TCR derives from a woman in her forties or fifties with acute or convalescent COVID-19. Here the CDR3 DNA reads TGTGCCAGCGTAGACACTAGCGGGGGATTCACAGATACGCAGTATTTT. Translation: CASVDTSGGFTDTQYF.